The next 12 T cell receptor beta chains were all read from a single sample in a study of T cell responses to AZD1222 COVID-19 vaccine (dated by TCRdb to the early 2020s). The meaning of the sample's time point label: baseline before first vaccination. Libraries were prepared through the immunoSEQ multiplex PCR assay. TCRdb mirrors the immuneACCESS table, restricted to in-frame sequences. Some clones are absent from its copies; in checked studies, under half trace to an unresolved V gene, and the reason for the others is unknown. The sample table lists fewer than 130,000 clones, about 92% of them with a count of one. About 1.2% of the sample is in the top ten clones. Source: peripheral blood, taken on day 0 of AZD1222 vaccination. The receptors here all came from an adult in good health.

This chain uses TRBV4-1 with TRBJ1-2; TRBD1 might be the D (5 bases). The germline V and J ends were trimmed by 0 bases and 4 bases, with 15 bases remaining between them. The CDR3 covers 16 residues. CDR1 MGHRA and CDR2 YSYEKL come from the germline V gene. The CDR3 DNA follows: TGCGCCAGCAGCCAAGAGGGGACGACGAGATTCTATGGCTACACCTTC. Its translation: CASSQEGTTRFYGYTF.

The rearrangement uses TRBV5-6 and TRBJ2-7, with D perhaps matching TRBD1 (6 bases). Looked up from germline, CDR1 is SGHDT and CDR2 is YYEEEE. Trimming cost V 0 bases and J 9 bases, with 16 bases left between them. The CDR3 covers 14 residues. The chain's CDR3 is CASSLGTGSSLQYF. The CDR3 bases are TGTGCCAGCAGCTTGGGTACAGGGAGTTCGTTGCAGTACTTC.

The chain has TRBV18 and TRBJ1-3, with a possible D match to TRBD1 (5 bases). Germline CDR1 KGHSH, CDR2 LQKENI. V lost 0 bases and J lost 2, with 8 bases in between. The CDR3 is made up of 15 amino acids. In nucleotides, the CDR3 is TGTGCCAGCTCACCACCTAGGGGTACTGGAAACACCATATATTTT. Its translation is CASSPPRGTGNTIYF.

The V and J genes are TRBV6-2 or TRBV6-3 and TRBJ1-1; D not resolved. Germline lookup yields CDR1 MNHEY and CDR2 SVGEGT. The CDR3 is made up of 12 amino acids. V lost 6 bases and J 5 bases, leaving 10 bases between the germline ends. The CDR3 is CASSPPGTEAFF. The CDR3 bases are TGTGCCAGCAGCCCCCCGGGGACTGAAGCTTTCTTT.

This sequence joins TRBV27 and TRBJ2-3; no clear D gene. V lost 7 bases, J lost 6 bases, and 11 bases lay in between. Germline V CDR1 and CDR2: MNHEY, SMNVEV (reference sequence). This CDR3 spans 12 amino acids. CDR3 residues: CASTSPGDTQYF. CDR3 bases: TGTGCCAGCACCTCACCTGGGGATACGCAGTATTTT.

This clone was counted once. Other nucleotide sequences in the sample specify the same CDR3. The chain recombines TRBV5-1 with TRBJ2-5, with 8 bases matching TRBD1. V gave up 4 bases and J gave up 4 bases; unmatched junction bases: 6. In germline, CDR1 is SGHRS, CDR2 YFSETQ. CDR3 length: 14 residues. In DNA, the CDR3 is TGCGCCAGCAGCCCAGGACAGGGTAGAGAGACCCAGTACTTC. This codes for CASSPGQGRETQYF.

The chain joins TRBV28 to TRBJ1-1, with D possibly being TRBD1 (6 bases). Trimming removed 6 bases from V and 0 bases from J, with 17 bases in between. Germline values: CDR1 MDHEN, CDR2 SYDVKM. This CDR3 spans 16 amino acids. The CDR3, as DNA: TGTGCCAGCAGCCCCTGGCCGACAGGCATGAACACTGAAGCTTTCTTT. Encoded protein: CASSPWPTGMNTEAFF.

The chain is built from TRBV6-6 and TRBJ1-1; 10 bases map to TRBD1. This CDR3 region has 14 residues. Germline V gene sequence: CDR1 MNHNY, CDR2 SVGAGI (reference sequence). V gave up 0 bases and J gave up 7 bases; unmatched junction bases: 2. DNA for the CDR3: TGTGCCAGCAGTTACTCCGGGACAGGGGATGAAGCTTTCTTT. It translates to CASSYSGTGDEAFF.

The chain recombines TRBV6-5 with TRBJ2-5, with 13 bases fitting TRBD2. This CDR3 region has 15 residues. With V trimmed by 8 bases and J by 5 bases, 8 bases remained unmatched. CDR1 and CDR2 (germline): MNHEY, SVGAGI. CDR3 loop: CASLLAGGPWETQYF. CDR3 in DNA: TGTGCCAGCCTACTAGCGGGAGGGCCTTGGGAGACCCAGTACTTC.

The rearrangement joins TRBV12-5 to TRBJ1-5; 7 bases map to TRBD1. The CDR3 has 16 amino acids. V shed 1 base, J shed 9 bases, and the junction held 12 bases outside the gene matches. Germline CDR1 and CDR2: LGHNT and FRNRAP. CDR3 sequence reads: CASGLELGTVPRPQHF. The CDR3 nucleotides read TGTGCTAGTGGTTTGGAACTCGGGACAGTCCCCCGGCCCCAGCATTTT.

The chain is built from TRBV11-2 and TRBJ2-7; D gene unclear. The CDR3 contains 12 residues. In germline, CDR1 is SGHAT, CDR2 FQNNGV. Trimming shortened V by 11 bases and J by 4 bases, and 15 bases separated the two germline ends. CDR3 in amino acids: CACKGRGYEQYF. In nucleotides, the CDR3 is TGTGCCTGCAAAGGGCGTGGGTACGAGCAGTACTTC.

In nucleotides, the CDR3 is TGTGCCAGCAGCCTTAGACAGGGGGCAGGGCAGCCCCAGCATTTT. Its protein product is CASSLRQGAGQPQHF. This chain uses TRBV7-2 with TRBJ1-5; TRBD1 matches at 10 bases. The CDR3 length is 15 residues. The V and J ends lost 5 bases and 7 bases, in that order; junction bases with no gene match: 8. The germline V gene has CDR1 SGHTA and CDR2 FQGNSA.